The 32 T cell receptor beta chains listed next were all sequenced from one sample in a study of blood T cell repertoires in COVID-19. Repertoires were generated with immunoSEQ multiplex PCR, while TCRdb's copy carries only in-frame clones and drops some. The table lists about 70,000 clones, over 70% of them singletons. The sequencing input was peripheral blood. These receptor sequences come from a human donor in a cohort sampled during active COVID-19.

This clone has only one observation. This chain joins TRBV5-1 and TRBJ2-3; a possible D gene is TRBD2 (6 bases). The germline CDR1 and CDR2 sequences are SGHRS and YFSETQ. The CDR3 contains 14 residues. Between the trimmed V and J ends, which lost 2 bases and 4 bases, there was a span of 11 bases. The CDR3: CASSLLASPDTQYF. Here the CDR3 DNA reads TGCGCCAGCAGCTTACTAGCTTCCCCAGATACGCAGTATTTT.

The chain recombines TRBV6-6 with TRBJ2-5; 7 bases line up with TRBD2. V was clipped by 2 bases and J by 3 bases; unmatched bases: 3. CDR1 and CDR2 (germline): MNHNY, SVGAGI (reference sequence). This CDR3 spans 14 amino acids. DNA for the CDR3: TGTGCCAGCAGTTACACGGGAGGTGAAGAGACCCAGTACTTC. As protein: CASSYTGGEETQYF.

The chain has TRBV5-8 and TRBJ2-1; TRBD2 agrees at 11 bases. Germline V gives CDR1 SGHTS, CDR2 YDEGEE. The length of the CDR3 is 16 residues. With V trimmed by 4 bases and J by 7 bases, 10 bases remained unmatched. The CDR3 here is CASSTFSGGAFNEQFF. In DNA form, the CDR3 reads TGTGCCAGCAGCACCTTTAGCGGGGGGGCCTTTAATGAGCAGTTCTTC.

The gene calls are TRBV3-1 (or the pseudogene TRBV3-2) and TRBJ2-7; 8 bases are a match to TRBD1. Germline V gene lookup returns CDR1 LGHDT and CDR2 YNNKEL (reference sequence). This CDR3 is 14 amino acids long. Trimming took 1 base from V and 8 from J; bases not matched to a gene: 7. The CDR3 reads CASSQGSGQGKQYF. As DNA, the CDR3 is TGTGCCAGCAGCCAAGGTTCCGGACAGGGCAAGCAGTACTTC.

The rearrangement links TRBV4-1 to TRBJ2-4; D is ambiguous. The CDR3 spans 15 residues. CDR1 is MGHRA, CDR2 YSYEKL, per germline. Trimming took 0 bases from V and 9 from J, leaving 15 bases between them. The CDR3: CASSQDYAGPSIQYF. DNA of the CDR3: TGCGCCAGCAGCCAAGATTACGCAGGTCCGTCCATTCAGTACTTC.

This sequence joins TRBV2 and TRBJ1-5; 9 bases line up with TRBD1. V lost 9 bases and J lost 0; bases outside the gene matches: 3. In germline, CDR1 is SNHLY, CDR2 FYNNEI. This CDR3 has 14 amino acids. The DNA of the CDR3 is TGTGCCAGGAGGACAGGGGATAGCAATCAGCCCCAGCATTTT. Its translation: CARRTGDSNQPQHF. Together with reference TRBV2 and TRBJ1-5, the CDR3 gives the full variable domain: EPEVTQTPSHQVTQMGQEVILRCVPISNHLYFYWYRQILGQKVEFLVSFYNNEISEKSEIFDDQFSVERPDGSNFTLKIRSTKLEDSAMYFCARRTGDSNQPQHFGDGTRLSIL.

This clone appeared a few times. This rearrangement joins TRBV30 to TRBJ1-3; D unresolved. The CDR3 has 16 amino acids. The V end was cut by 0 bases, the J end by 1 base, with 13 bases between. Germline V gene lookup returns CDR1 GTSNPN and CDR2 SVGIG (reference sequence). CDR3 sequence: CAWSVYYSLSGNTIYF. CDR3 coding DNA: TGTGCCTGGAGTGTGTATTACAGCCTTTCTGGAAACACCATATATTTT.

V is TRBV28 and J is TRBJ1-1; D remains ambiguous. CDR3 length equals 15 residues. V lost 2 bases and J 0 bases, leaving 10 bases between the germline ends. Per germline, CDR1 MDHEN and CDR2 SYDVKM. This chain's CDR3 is CASSLRGPMNTEAFF. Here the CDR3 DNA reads TGTGCCAGCAGTTTACGCGGTCCCATGAACACTGAAGCTTTCTTT.

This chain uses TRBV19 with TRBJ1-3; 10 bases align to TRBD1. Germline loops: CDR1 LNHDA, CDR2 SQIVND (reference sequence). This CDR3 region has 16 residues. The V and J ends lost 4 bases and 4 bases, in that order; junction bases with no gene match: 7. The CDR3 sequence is CASSTGDRGRGNTIYF. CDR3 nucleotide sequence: TGTGCCAGTAGTACCGGTGACAGGGGGCGAGGAAACACCATATATTTT.

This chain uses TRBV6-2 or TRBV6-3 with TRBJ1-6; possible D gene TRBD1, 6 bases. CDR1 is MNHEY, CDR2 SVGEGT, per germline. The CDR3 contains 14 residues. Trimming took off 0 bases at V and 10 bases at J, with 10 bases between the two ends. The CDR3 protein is CASSYSIGGSPLHF. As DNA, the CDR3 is TGTGCCAGCAGTTACTCGATTGGGGGCTCACCCCTCCACTTT.

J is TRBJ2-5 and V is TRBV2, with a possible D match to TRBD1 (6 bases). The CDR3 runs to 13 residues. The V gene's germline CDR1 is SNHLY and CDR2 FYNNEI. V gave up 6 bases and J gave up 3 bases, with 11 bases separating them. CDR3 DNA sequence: TGTGCCAGCAGCTACAGGGAAGAAGAGACCCAGTACTTC. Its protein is CASSYREEETQYF.

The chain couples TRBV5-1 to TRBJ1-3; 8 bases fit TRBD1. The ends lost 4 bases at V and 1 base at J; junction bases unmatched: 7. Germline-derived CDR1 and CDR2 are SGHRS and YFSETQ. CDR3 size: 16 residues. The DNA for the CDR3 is TGCGCCAGCAGCGCCACAGGACAGGGTTCTGGAAACACCATATATTTT. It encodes CASSATGQGSGNTIYF.

The CDR3 sequence: CASSSGGGTGELFF. The CDR3 bases are TGCGCCAGCAGCTCGGGAGGTGGCACCGGGGAGCTGTTTTTT. The chain combines TRBV5-1 with TRBJ2-2; 7 bases fit TRBD2. Germline values: CDR1 SGHRS, CDR2 YFSETQ. V shed 3 bases, J shed 4 bases, and the junction held 3 bases outside the gene matches. The CDR3 sequence is 14 residues long.

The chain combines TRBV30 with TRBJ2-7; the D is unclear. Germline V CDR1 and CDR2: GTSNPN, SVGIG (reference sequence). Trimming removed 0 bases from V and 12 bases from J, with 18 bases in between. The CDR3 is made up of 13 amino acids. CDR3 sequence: CAWSVLIGYSTYF. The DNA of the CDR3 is TGTGCCTGGAGTGTACTAATTGGCTACTCAACGTACTTC.

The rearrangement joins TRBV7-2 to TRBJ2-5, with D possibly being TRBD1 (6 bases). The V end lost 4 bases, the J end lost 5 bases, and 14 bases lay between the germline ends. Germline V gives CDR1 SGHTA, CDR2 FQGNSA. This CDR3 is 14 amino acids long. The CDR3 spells CASSSVARGETQYF. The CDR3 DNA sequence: TGTGCCAGCAGCTCCGTAGCTAGGGGGGAGACCCAGTACTTC.

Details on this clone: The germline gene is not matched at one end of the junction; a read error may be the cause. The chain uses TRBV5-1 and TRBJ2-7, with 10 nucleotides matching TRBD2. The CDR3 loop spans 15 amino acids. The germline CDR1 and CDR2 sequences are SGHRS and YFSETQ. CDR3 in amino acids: CASSFIAGGSNEQYF. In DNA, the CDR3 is TGCGCCAGCAGCTTTATAGCGGGGGGCTCCAACGAGCAGTACTTC.

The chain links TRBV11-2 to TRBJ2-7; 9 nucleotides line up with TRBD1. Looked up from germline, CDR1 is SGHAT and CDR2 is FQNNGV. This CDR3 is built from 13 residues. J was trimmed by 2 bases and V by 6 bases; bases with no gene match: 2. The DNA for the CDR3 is TGTGCCAGCAGGACAGGGGGAACCTACGAGCAGTACTTC. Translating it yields CASRTGGTYEQYF.

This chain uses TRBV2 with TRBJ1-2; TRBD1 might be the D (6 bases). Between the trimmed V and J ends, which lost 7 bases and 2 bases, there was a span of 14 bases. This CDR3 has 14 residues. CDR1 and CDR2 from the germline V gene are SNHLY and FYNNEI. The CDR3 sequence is CASTPLGQNYGYTF. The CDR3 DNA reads TGTGCCAGCACCCCCCTCGGACAGAACTATGGCTACACCTTC.

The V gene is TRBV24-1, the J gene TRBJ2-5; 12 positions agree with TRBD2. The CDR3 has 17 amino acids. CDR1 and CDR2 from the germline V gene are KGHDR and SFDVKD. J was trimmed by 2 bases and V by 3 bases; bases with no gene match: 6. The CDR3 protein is CATSDPRLAGVQETQYF. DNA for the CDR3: TGTGCCACCAGTGATCCTCGACTAGCGGGGGTTCAAGAGACCCAGTACTTC.

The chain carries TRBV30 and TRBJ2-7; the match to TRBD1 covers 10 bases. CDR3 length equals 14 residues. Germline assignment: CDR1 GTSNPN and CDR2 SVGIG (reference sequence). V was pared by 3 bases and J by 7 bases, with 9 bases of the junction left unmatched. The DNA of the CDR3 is TGTGCCTGGAGCGGGACAGGGGCCCGGGGAGAGCAGTACTTC. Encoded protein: CAWSGTGARGEQYF. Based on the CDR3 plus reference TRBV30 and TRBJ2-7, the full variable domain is SQTIHQWPATLVQPVGSPLSLECTVEGTSNPNLYWYRQAAGRGLQLLFYSVGIGQISSEVPQNLSASRPQDRQFILSSKKLLLSDSGFYLCAWSGTGARGEQYFGPGTRLTVT.

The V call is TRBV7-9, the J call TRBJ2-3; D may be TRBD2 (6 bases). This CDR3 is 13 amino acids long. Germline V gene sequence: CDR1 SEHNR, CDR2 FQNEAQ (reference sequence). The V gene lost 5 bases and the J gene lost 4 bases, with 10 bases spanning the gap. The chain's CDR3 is CASSLREADTQYF. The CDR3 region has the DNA TGTGCCAGCAGCCTAAGGGAGGCAGATACGCAGTATTTT.

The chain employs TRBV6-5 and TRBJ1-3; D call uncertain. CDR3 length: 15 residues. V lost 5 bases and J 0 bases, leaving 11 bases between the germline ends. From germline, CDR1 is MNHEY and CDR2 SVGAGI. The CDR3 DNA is TGTGCCAGCAGTCCGCCTCGGGGCTCTGGAAACACCATATATTTT. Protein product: CASSPPRGSGNTIYF.

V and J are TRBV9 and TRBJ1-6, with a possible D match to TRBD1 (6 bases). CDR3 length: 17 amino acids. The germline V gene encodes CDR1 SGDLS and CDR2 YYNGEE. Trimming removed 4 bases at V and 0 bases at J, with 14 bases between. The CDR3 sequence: CASSPSDRSSYNSPLHF. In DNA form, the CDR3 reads TGTGCCAGCAGCCCATCCGACAGGAGCTCCTATAATTCACCCCTCCACTTT.

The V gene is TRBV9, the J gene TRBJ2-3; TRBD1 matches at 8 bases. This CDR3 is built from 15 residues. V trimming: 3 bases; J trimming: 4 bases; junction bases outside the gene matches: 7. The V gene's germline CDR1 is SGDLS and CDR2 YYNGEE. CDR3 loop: CASSGRQGAADTQYF. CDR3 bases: TGTGCCAGCAGCGGGCGCCAGGGGGCGGCAGATACGCAGTATTTT.

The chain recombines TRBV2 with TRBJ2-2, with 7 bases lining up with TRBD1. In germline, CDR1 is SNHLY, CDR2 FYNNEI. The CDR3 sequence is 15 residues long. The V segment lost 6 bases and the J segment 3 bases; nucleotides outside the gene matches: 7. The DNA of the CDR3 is TGTGCCAGCAGGGGCCCAGGGGGTGACACCGGGGAGCTGTTTTTT. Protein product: CASRGPGGDTGELFF.

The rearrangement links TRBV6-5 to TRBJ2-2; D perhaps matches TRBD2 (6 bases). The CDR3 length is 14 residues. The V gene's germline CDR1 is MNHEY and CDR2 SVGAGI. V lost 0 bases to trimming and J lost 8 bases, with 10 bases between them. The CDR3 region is CASSYSAGWGELFF. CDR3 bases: TGTGCCAGCAGTTACTCCGCGGGGTGGGGGGAGCTGTTTTTT.

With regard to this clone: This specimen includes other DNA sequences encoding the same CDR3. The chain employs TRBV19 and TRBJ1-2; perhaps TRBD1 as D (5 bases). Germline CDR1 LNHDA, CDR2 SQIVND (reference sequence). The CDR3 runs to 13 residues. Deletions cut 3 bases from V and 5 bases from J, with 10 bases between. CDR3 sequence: CASSIGRGYGYTF. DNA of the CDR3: TGTGCCAGTAGTATCGGGAGGGGATATGGCTACACCTTC.

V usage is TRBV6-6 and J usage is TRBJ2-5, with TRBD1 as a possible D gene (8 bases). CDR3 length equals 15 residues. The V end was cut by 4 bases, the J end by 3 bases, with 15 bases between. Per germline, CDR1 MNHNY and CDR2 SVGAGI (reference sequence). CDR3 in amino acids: CASSFEQGGEETQYF. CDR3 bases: TGTGCCAGCAGTTTTGAACAGGGGGGGGAAGAGACCCAGTACTTC.

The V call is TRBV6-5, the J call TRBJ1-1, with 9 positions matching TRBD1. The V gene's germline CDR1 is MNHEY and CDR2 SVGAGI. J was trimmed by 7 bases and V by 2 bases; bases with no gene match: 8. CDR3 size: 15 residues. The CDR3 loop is CASSYARGQGGEAFF. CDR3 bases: TGTGCCAGCAGTTACGCTAGGGGACAGGGCGGTGAAGCTTTCTTT.

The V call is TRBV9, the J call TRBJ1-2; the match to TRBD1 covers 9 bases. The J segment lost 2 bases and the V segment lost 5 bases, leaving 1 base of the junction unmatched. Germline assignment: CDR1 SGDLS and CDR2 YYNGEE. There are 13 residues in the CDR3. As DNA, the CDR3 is TGTGCCAGCAGACAGGGGGCAAACTATGGCTACACCTTC. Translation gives CASRQGANYGYTF.

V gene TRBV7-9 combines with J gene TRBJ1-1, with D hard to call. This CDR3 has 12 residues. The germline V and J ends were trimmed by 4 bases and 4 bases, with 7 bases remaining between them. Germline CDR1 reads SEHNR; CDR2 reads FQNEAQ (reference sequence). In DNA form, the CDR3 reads TGTGCCAGCAGCTGGCCGGGCACTGAAGCTTTCTTT. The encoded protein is CASSWPGTEAFF.

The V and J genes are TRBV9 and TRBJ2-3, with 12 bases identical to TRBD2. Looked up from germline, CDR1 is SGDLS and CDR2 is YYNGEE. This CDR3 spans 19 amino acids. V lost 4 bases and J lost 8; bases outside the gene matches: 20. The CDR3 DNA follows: TGTGCCAGCAGCCGGTTAAGGACTAGCGGGGCCACGGCGGGGGGTACGCAGTATTTT. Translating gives CASSRLRTSGATAGGTQYF.